These T cell receptor beta chains were read from a single sample in a study of Graves' ophthalmopathy and Graves' hyperthyroidism. Via MiXCR, TCRdb re-called the multiplex PCR reads, giving one row per CDR3 protein. The repertoire has a few hundred thousand distinct CDR3 sequences, around 19% of them found once; the top ten carry roughly 1.6%. The sequenced sample was peripheral blood. The receptors were sampled from a woman between 18 and 29 years old with Graves' ophthalmopathy. Both conserved end residues are part of each CDR3. A D gene is named only where the DNA matches it firmly. Clone size is not always given. Where it is, it says once, few, many or a class for expanded clones.

j_call d_call v_call cdr3_length clone_size cdr3_aa cdr3_nt
TRBJ1-1 NA TRBV7-9 11 NA CASQIDTEAFF TGTGCCAGCCAGATAGACACTGAAGCTTTCTTT
TRBJ2-6 NA TRBV11-2 15 many CASSLRASGANVLTF TGTGCCAGCAGCTTAAGAGCCTCTGGGGCCAACGTCCTGACTTTC
TRBJ2-2 NA TRBV5-1 14 many CASSEGTNTGELFF TGCGCCAGCAGCGAGGGCACGAACACCGGGGAGCTGTTTTTT
TRBJ2-7 NA TRBV28 13 many CASDSGSSYEQYF TGTGCCAGCGACAGCGGATCCTCCTACGAGCAGTACTTC
TRBJ1-1 NA TRBV27 12 NA CASSSNGIEAFF TGTGCCAGCAGTTCGAATGGTATTGAAGCTTTCTTT
TRBJ2-7 NA TRBV29-1 12 NA CSVTHPKYEQYF TGCAGCGTTACCCATCCCAAGTACGAGCAGTACTTC
TRBJ2-2 TRBD2 TRBV12-5 13 many CATKRGDTGELFF TGTGCTACGAAGCGGGGTGACACCGGGGAGCTGTTTTTT
TRBJ1-2 NA TRBV24-1 12 many CATSDFRNGYTF TGTGCCACCAGTGATTTCAGAAATGGCTACACCTTC
TRBJ2-7 NA TRBV30 12 NA CAWSKGGYEQYF TGTGCCTGGAGTAAGGGCGGCTACGAGCAGTACTTC
TRBJ1-2 NA TRBV7-9 13 NA CASTPDSLYGYTF TGTGCCAGCACCCCGGACAGTCTCTATGGCTACACCTTC